This section outlines one T cell receptor beta chain sequence together with its context. The sample is drawn from a study of CD8 T cells in Susac syndrome. CD8+ and CD4+ blood T cells underwent TCR beta sequencing. The study used treatment-naive patients who had stable or active relapsing-remitting disease as multiple sclerosis controls. In contrast to the negatively isolated CD8+ and CD4+ T cells, TEMRA cells were FACS-enriched. Random-hexamer reverse transcription was applied to roughly 0.5 to 1 ug RNA. The authors amplified TCR beta CDR3 across 54 Vbeta and 13 Jbeta using immunoSEQ multiplex PCR. Via MiXCR, TCRdb re-called the immunoSEQ multiplex PCR reads, giving one row per CDR3 protein. Of approximately 140,000 distinct CDR3 sequences in the sample, 85% to 95% were seen once. This CDR3 is 15 amino acids long. Germline values: CDR1 DFQATT, CDR2 SNEGSKA (reference sequence). Trimming cost V 0 bases and J 4 bases; bases outside gene matches: 2.

The J gene is TRBJ2-6, the V gene TRBV20-1; 8 nucleotides match TRBD1. Sequenced sample: CD4+ T cells from PBMCs. The clonotype was recovered from a human donor with multiple sclerosis. CDR3 loop: CSARDRGRGANVLTF. The DNA of the CDR3 is TGCAGTGCTAGAGACAGGGGGCGAGGGGCCAACGTCCTGACTTTC.